A selection of T cell receptor beta chains follows, all from one sample in a study of cytomegalovirus exposure and HLA in healthy donors. Produced via immunoSEQ multiplex PCR; TCRdb's table is partial and in-frame only. The sample records a few hundred thousand clones, roughly four fifths being singletons. Sequencing input: PBMCs. These receptors originate from a woman in her forties or fifties in good health and CMV-seropositive. CDR3s include the opening cysteine and the closing phenylalanine or tryptophan.

V gene	CDR3 length	CDR3 protein
TRBV27	13	CASRGDRRGTIYF
TRBV7-3	14	CASSSTGGGETQYF
TRBV6-6	16	CASSQPGLALPRELFF
TRBV19	15	CASSTQQGGTGELFF
TRBV5-4	14	CASSLSPGVGELFF
TRBV19	13	CASSFTGFYEQYF
TRBV30	12	CAWSVFRESYTF
TRBV7-2	15	CASSLRQYSNQPQHF
TRBV4-1	15	CASSHTGGAGEKLFF
TRBV19	15	CASSIPLGGIEKLFF
TRBV9	14	CASSQAAGVYGYTF
TRBV19	16	CASSPSVGATNEKLFF
TRBV5-1	14	CASSLATANYGYTF
TRBV5-6	12	CASSLSGYEQYF
TRBV18	15	CASFQTAKLHGELFF
TRBV5-4	14	CASSLGGQGAQAFF
TRBV14	11	CASSQVQKQYF
TRBV19	18	CASSSRRQGARGANVLTF
TRBV7-9	15	CSSSSGQSYNSPLHF
TRBV6-5	11	CASSWRYEQYF
TRBV6-1	15	CASRVAGGRQETQYF
TRBV7-2	14	CASSLGLAAYEQYF
TRBV25-1	17	CASSARRTSGDNNEQFF